A single sample is the source of the 7 T cell receptor beta chains below, sequenced in a study of shared T cell receptors in the human thymus. Only in-frame clones appear in the TCRdb table, and some are missing; sequencing was by immunoSEQ multiplex PCR. The repertoire holds about 660,000 clones, around 89% seen once, with around 0.0099% in the top ten. The same sample was also used in a study of human thymus T cells.

The specimen was thymocytes. The receptors originated from a boy in the first two years of life with a congenital heart defect.

In this sample, this clone turned up once. The V gene is TRBV5-8, the J gene TRBJ2-5; 10 bases agree with TRBD2. Germline loops: CDR1 SGHTS, CDR2 YDEGEE. The CDR3 has 16 residues. The junction had 8 bases not matched to a gene; V was cut back by 4 bases and J by 2 bases. The CDR3 DNA reads as TGTGCCAGCAGCCTTGGGACTAGCGCGCATCAAGAGACCCAGTACTTC. Translated: CASSLGTSAHQETQYF. The whole variable domain, remainder taken from reference TRBV5-8 and TRBJ2-5, is EAGVTQSPTHLIKTRGQQATLRCSPISGHTSVYWYQQALGLGLQFLLWYDEGEERNRGNFPPRFSGRQFPNYSSELNVNALELEDSALYLCASSLGTSAHQETQYFGPGTRLLVL.

The chain recombines TRBV12-5 with TRBJ2-3; D is unclear. Deletions cut 0 bases from V and 6 bases from J, with 4 bases between. The V gene's germline CDR1 is LGHNT and CDR2 FRNRAP. This CDR3 has 12 amino acids. The CDR3 nucleotides read TGTGCTAGTGGTTTGGTTTCGGATACGCAGTATTTT. This codes for CASGLVSDTQYF.

The chain uses TRBV4-1 and TRBJ1-1; a weak D match, TRBD1 (6 bases). The CDR3 totals 17 residues. The V end was cut by 0 bases, the J end by 4 bases, with 18 bases between. The germline gives CDR1 MGHRA, CDR2 YSYEKL. In DNA, the CDR3 is TGCGCCAGCAGCCAAGATAGCCCAGGGGTTAGTGGCACTGAAGCTTTCTTT. This encodes CASSQDSPGVSGTEAFF.

V usage is TRBV5-1 and J usage is TRBJ2-3; D possibly corresponds to TRBD1 (6 bases). Germline V gives CDR1 SGHRS, CDR2 YFSETQ. V lost 4 bases to trimming and J lost 4 bases, with 16 bases between them. The CDR3 extends over 15 amino acids. The CDR3 spells CASSEGPPGADTQYF. Here the CDR3 DNA reads TGCGCCAGCAGCGAGGGACCACCAGGGGCAGATACGCAGTATTTT.

The chain carries TRBV25-1 and TRBJ1-2; D may be TRBD1 (6 bases). V was shortened by 3 bases and J by 3 bases, with 20 bases between the two germline ends. The length of the CDR3 is 17 residues. The germline V gene has CDR1 MGHDK and CDR2 SYGVNS. This CDR3 is CASSDVNRGAPDYGYTF. For the CDR3, the DNA is TGTGCCAGCAGTGACGTGAATCGGGGGGCGCCGGACTATGGCTACACCTTC.

This chain joins TRBV28 and TRBJ2-5; TRBD1 aligns across 9 bases. The J call may be wrong; the DNA end is better matched by TRBJ2-7. This CDR3 is 14 amino acids long. Germline CDR1 and CDR2: MDHEN and SYDVKM. Here the CDR3 DNA reads TGTGCCAGCAGTTCTCGGGACAGGGACTACGAGCAGTACTTC. It translates to CASSSRDRDYEQYF.

This rearrangement joins TRBV7-9 to TRBJ2-5; 11 bases fit TRBD2. Germline-derived CDR1 and CDR2 are SEHNR and FQNEAQ (reference sequence). The CDR3 has 15 residues. Trimming at V came to 5 bases and at J to 0 bases, leaving 2 bases not matched to a gene. CDR3 loop: CASSPSGRYQETQYF. Written as DNA, the CDR3 is TGTGCCAGCAGCCCTAGCGGGAGGTACCAAGAGACCCAGTACTTC.